This T cell receptor beta chain was identified in a study of CD8+ T cells in alopecia areata. The V gene lost 8 bases and the J gene lost 0 bases, with 10 bases spanning the gap. This CDR3 spans 14 amino acids. In germline, CDR1 is LNHDA, CDR2 SQIVND (reference sequence). Noted treatment: oral pan-JAK inhibitor, 5-10 mg twice daily. Isolated RNA was reverse transcribed into cDNA used as the sequencing template. Profiled with immunoSEQ multiplex PCR; TCRdb holds only in-frame clones, not every one. The repertoire includes about 180,000 clones, approximately 49% of them detected once, and about 9.4% sits in the top ten.

The sequencing here drew on CD8+ T cells sorted from blood, taken between weeks 51 and 54, from a patient treated with tofacitinib. The source of this sequence is a human donor with alopecia areata. V usage is TRBV19 and J usage is TRBJ2-2; maybe TRBD2 (6 bases). The CDR3 region is CASGGDANTGELFF. The CDR3 nucleotides read TGTGCCAGTGGCGGGGACGCGAACACCGGGGAGCTGTTTTTT.